The 4 T cell receptor beta chains below come from one sample, sequenced in a study of T cells in Graves' hyperthyroidism and ophthalmopathy (dated by TCRdb to the late 2010s). The library came from multiplex PCR. The sequencing machine was an Illumina HiSeq 2000. The TCR beta CDR3 regions were amplified from the RNA transcripts. A first-round RT-PCR of the TCR CDR3 used the HTBI primer set with the Qiagen OneStep RT-PCR kit. TCRdb trimmed public reads at Q25 via fastp, called clones via MiXCR and kept in-frame beta chains. Rows merge per CDR3 protein into single entries with the most common DNA and genes. Recorded for this sample are tens of thousands of distinct CDR3 sequences; roughly 49% of them occurred a single time. Together, the top ten hold 30% to 40% of the sample. The sample taken for sequencing was peripheral blood or thyroid tissue (not recorded which). All receptors come from a woman aged 45-65 years with Graves' hyperthyroidism.

This clonotype was detected ten times or more. This chain uses TRBV30 with TRBJ2-6; no clear D gene. With 3 bases removed from V and 4 bases from J, the gap between germline ends came to 7 bases. This CDR3 comprises 13 residues. Germline values: CDR1 GTSNPN, CDR2 SVGIG (reference sequence). CDR3 sequence (DNA): TGTGCCTGGAGATTGTCCGGGGCCAACGTCCTGACTTTC. Protein product: CAWRLSGANVLTF.

This clonotype was found a few times. The chain carries TRBV4-1 and TRBJ2-7; D is ambiguous. Germline values: CDR1 MGHRA, CDR2 YSYEKL. Trimming removed 4 bases at V and 0 bases at J, with 16 bases between. The CDR3 loop spans 16 amino acids. The CDR3 reads CASSRYPAGPSYEQYF. The CDR3 DNA is TGCGCCAGCAGCCGATACCCGGCAGGTCCCTCCTACGAGCAGTACTTC.

The chain uses TRBV10-3 and TRBJ1-3; TRBD1 might be the D (5 bases). The length of the CDR3 is 12 residues. CDR1 and CDR2 (germline): ENHRY, SYGVKD. V was trimmed by 9 bases and J by 2 bases, leaving 8 bases between them. The CDR3 DNA reads TGTGCCATAGGGGATCCTGGAAACACCATATATTTT. Translation gives CAIGDPGNTIYF.

The J gene is TRBJ2-2, the V gene TRBV28, with D possibly matching TRBD2 (6 bases). The germline gives CDR1 MDHEN, CDR2 SYDVKM. The CDR3 runs 18 residues. V was trimmed by 0 bases and J by 5 bases, leaving 19 bases between them. For the CDR3, the DNA is TGTGCCAGCAGTTTATGGGGGTTCGACGGGAGTGGGACCGGGGAGCTGTTTTTT. Its translation: CASSLWGFDGSGTGELFF.